The next 5 T cell receptor beta chains were all read from a single sample in a study of control samples from healthy donors and cancer patients. This table comes from immunoSEQ multiplex PCR, and its TCRdb copy is limited to in-frame clones, with some not included. Counted here are about 140,000 clones, approximately 94% occurring once; the ten biggest clones make up roughly 14%. Source material: blood. These receptors were collected from a man in his forties or fifties in good health.

The genes are TRBV4-1 and TRBJ2-3; the D call may be TRBD1 or TRBD2 (6 bases each). The V and J ends lost 1 base and 6 bases respectively, with 17 bases between them. CDR3 size: 16 residues. Germline CDR1 and CDR2: MGHRA and YSYEKL. This CDR3 reads CASSQGGSGGRDTQYF. The CDR3 coding sequence is TGCGCCAGCAGCCAAGGAGGTTCCGGGGGCCGGGATACGCAGTATTTT.

The genes are TRBV24-1 and TRBJ1-1; a weak D match, TRBD1 (6 bases). The CDR3 is made up of 18 amino acids. Germline V gives CDR1 KGHDR, CDR2 SFDVKD. V was shortened by 6 bases and J by 3 bases, with 25 bases between the two germline ends. CDR3 nucleotides: TGTGCCACCAGTTCATCCACCAACGTAGGACAGAAAGACACTGAAGCTTTCTTT. Protein: CATSSSTNVGQKDTEAFF.

This sequence joins TRBV11-2 and TRBJ1-1; a possible D gene is TRBD1 (5 bases). The CDR3 is made up of 14 amino acids. V was cut by 5 bases and J by 2 bases, with 12 bases left in between. Germline loops: CDR1 SGHAT, CDR2 FQNNGV. The CDR3 loop is CASSPGAGNTEAFF. CDR3 in DNA: TGTGCCAGCAGCCCCGGGGCCGGCAACACTGAAGCTTTCTTT.

This clone was seen only a few times. CDR3 region: CASSLEDQGNEQYF. CDR3 sequence (DNA): TGTGCCAGCAGCTTAGAGGACCAGGGGAACGAGCAGTACTTC. The gene calls are TRBV7-8 and TRBJ2-7, with D perhaps TRBD1 (6 bases). The V and J ends lost 1 base and 5 bases respectively, with 12 bases between them. The CDR3 sequence is 14 residues long. Per germline, CDR1 SGHVS and CDR2 FQNEAQ.

V is TRBV3-1 (or the pseudogene TRBV3-2) and J is TRBJ2-2; TRBD2 aligns across 7 bases. The CDR3 is made up of 13 amino acids. J lost 5 bases, V lost 6 bases, and 3 bases had no gene match. Germline CDR1 reads LGHDT; CDR2 reads YNNKEL (reference sequence). CDR3 amino acids: CASRTGGTGELFF. The CDR3 DNA follows: TGTGCCAGCAGGACGGGGGGTACCGGGGAGCTGTTTTTT.